These 3 T cell receptor beta chains were all obtained from the same sample, sequenced in a study of type 1 regulatory T cells. From the reads, TCRdb called clonotypes with MiXCR, one entry per CDR3 protein. The profile shows approximately 72,000 distinct CDR3 sequences, about 62% of them singletons. Their antigen targets remain unknown. What was sequenced was cultured T cells, either the whole culture or a sorted T cell fraction (not recorded which). Subset meaning: Tr1-enriched cell product generated in vitro against host alloantigens. The receptor set was obtained from a human donor in good health.

The rearrangement uses TRBV3-1 and TRBJ2-2; TRBD1 matches at 10 bases. CDR3 size: 16 residues. V was clipped by 6 bases and J by 10 bases; unmatched bases: 14. Germline V gives CDR1 LGHDT, CDR2 YNNKEL (reference sequence). CDR3 sequence: CASRHRRTGGPEELFF. Written as DNA, the CDR3 is TGTGCCAGCAGACATCGTCGGACAGGGGGACCGGAGGAGCTGTTTTTT.

The table lists this clonotype with a count of one. The genes are TRBV6-4 and TRBJ2-4, with D perhaps TRBD2 (6 bases). Germline CDR1 MRHNA, CDR2 SNTAGT. The length of the CDR3 is 17 residues. V lost 3 bases, J lost 6 bases, and 21 bases lay in between. CDR3 bases: TGTGCCAGCAGTGAGTTCGGGTGCAAACGGAGGGGAAACATTCAGTACTTC. Residues: CASSEFGCKRRGNIQYF.

The genes are TRBV28 and TRBJ2-7; 9 bases agree with TRBD1. The germline V gene encodes CDR1 MDHEN and CDR2 SYDVKM. The CDR3 has 15 residues. The J segment lost 4 bases and the V segment lost 3 bases, leaving 7 bases of the junction unmatched. The CDR3 nucleotides are TGTGCCAGCAGTTTGCCCGGGACAGGGAGTTACGAGCAGTACTTC. Translating gives CASSLPGTGSYEQYF. Together with reference TRBV28 and TRBJ2-7, the CDR3 gives the full variable domain: DVKVTQSSRYLVKRTGEKVFLECVQDMDHENMFWYRQDPGLGLRLIYFSYDVKMKEKGDIPEGYSVSREKKERFSLILESASTNQTSMYLCASSLPGTGSYEQYFGPGTRLTVT.